The rows below give T cell receptor beta chains drawn from one sample of a study of vaccination and CD4 T cells after COVID-19. These receptors' targets are unknown. TCRdb reanalysed the PCR reads using MiXCR and keeps one entry per CDR3 protein. The table records just under 20,000 distinct CDR3 sequences, about 50% of them present only once. The sample was CD4+ T cells from blood, cultured in vitro. The receptors derive from a human donor who had recovered from COVID-19. Each CDR3 is given with its conserved first and last residue.

CDR3: CAGESEVDTEAFF; V: TRBV2
CDR3: CASVMWEIPYEQYF; V: TRBV2
CDR3: CASSRTGDNSPLHF; V: TRBV6-1
CDR3: CASSDSRGGGQPQHF; V: TRBV6-1
CDR3: CASSPPIRGEAFF; V: TRBV18
CDR3: CSAILAGVQVTQYF; V: TRBV20-1
CDR3: CASSSPSGGQGANYGYTF; V: TRBV11-3
CDR3: CASSSDTDTQYF; V: TRBV2
CDR3: CASSPGGLAGVADTQYF; V: TRBV6-1
CDR3: CASSPRGDQPQHF; V: TRBV7-2
CDR3: CASSVEISGRARQTQYF; V: TRBV9
CDR3: CASSSVETQYF; V: TRBV28
CDR3: CASSLEGNSPLHF; V: TRBV27
CDR3: CASNKDRGRIDTQYF; V: TRBV6-1
CDR3: CASSLAASEVYEQYF; V: TRBV5-1
CDR3: CASSLELGDTQYF; V: TRBV7-6
CDR3: CSARTGPNTGELFF; V: TRBV20-1
CDR3: CASSLVIGLIHQPQHF; V: TRBV7-2
CDR3: CASKGRTTTDTQYF; V: TRBV2
CDR3: CASRDDSGRQFF; V: TRBV6-1
CDR3: CASSLEPGLAGQEQYF; V: TRBV5-1
CDR3: CASRMTGNQPQHF; V: TRBV11-3
CDR3: CASSLVGTGDSPLHF; V: TRBV7-2
CDR3: CASQQGDYEQYF; V: TRBV6-1
CDR3: CASGSGGASNEQFF; V: TRBV6-1
CDR3: CSARTGYNEQYF; V: TRBV20-1
CDR3: CASSPRSFTDTQYF; V: TRBV7-9
CDR3: CASSLNRQGAGGYTF; V: TRBV12-3/TRBV12-4
CDR3: CSASQGLAGDNEQFF; V: TRBV20-1
CDR3: CASSYGGEETQYF; V: TRBV6-5
CDR3: CATSAGTGPWPQSRPQHF; V: TRBV24-1
CDR3: CASSAQGASYEQYF; V: TRBV2
CDR3: CASCQGDFYEQYF; V: TRBV21-1
CDR3: CAISESGGARQPQHF; V: TRBV10-3
CDR3: CASSLGSAGAADTQYF; V: TRBV5-1
CDR3: CASSQGGRWNTEAFF; V: TRBV4-1
CDR3: CSARNSGGTGF; V: TRBV20-1
CDR3: CASSHRHEQYF; V: TRBV6-1
CDR3: CASSVWGTEAFF; V: TRBV6-1
CDR3: CSARPGQGAGTQYF; V: TRBV20-1
CDR3: CASSRGGSPNQPQHF; V: TRBV7-2
CDR3: CASSHTRSGGTYTDTQYF; V: TRBV12-3/TRBV12-4
CDR3: CASSLKPGRGNEQFF; V: TRBV7-6
CDR3: CASSIYPADNYGYTF; V: TRBV19
CDR3: CASSSFEQAFF; V: TRBV7-9
CDR3: CASAKEGAGELFF; V: TRBV6-2/TRBV6-3